This T cell receptor beta chain was sequenced during a study of blood T cell repertoires in COVID-19. As for the study in general: Acute and convalescent COVID-19 specimens originated in the United States, Italy and Spain. PBMCs, B-cell-depleted T cells, or T cells were the source of the cDNA or gDNA that made up the material.

TCRdb's table, derived via immunoSEQ multiplex PCR, lists solely in-frame clones and lacks some. The sample consists of tens of thousands of clones, 89% of them appearing once. Germline trimming cut 5 bases from V and 6 bases from J; bases unmatched to any gene: 20. Germline CDR1 reads MNHEY; CDR2 reads SMNVEV (reference sequence). The CDR3 runs to 19 residues. The sequence was collected from a woman of 80 years or more with active COVID-19. Sequenced input: peripheral blood. The chain employs TRBV27 and TRBJ2-1; 9 bases are shared with TRBD1. CDR3 nucleotide sequence: TGTGCCAGCAGTCCGAACGATCACTCTCGGGACAGGGATGGCAATGAGCAGTTCTTC. Amino acid sequence: CASSPNDHSRDRDGNEQFF.